This T cell receptor (beta chain) was recorded in a study of CD8+ T cells in alopecia areata. Study-wide points: Within the top 100, expanded CD8+ clones significantly decreased with tofacitinib, as did scalp clonality. Lesional scalp, especially alopecia totalis/universalis, showed higher clonality than normal scalp.

Treatment denoted: oral pan-JAK inhibitor, 5-10 mg twice daily. Once RNA had been extracted, it was reverse transcribed into cDNA to act as the sequencing template. Assay: immunoSEQ multiplex PCR; the TCRdb copy retains only in-frame clones and omits some. Among 200,000 or so clones listed, roughly 64% were seen once. In the case of this clone: Its cognate antigen is unknown.

This TCR was sampled from a human donor with alopecia areata. Source: CD4+ T cells sorted from blood, taken at week 24, from a patient treated with tofacitinib.

CDR3 bases: TGCAGTGCTAGAACCGACAATGAGCAGTTCTTC. Its protein is CSARTDNEQFF. J is TRBJ2-1 and V is TRBV20-1; D gene ambiguous. Per the germline V gene, CDR1 is DFQATT and CDR2 is SNEGSKA (reference sequence). This CDR3 region has 11 residues. V gave up 2 bases and J gave up 5 bases, with 4 bases separating them.